Below, 32 T cell receptor beta chains from the same sample are listed, as sequenced in a study of CD8+ T cells in alopecia areata. Extracted from the samples, RNA was reverse transcribed into cDNA to serve as the sequencing template. Sequenced by immunoSEQ multiplex PCR; TCRdb stores in-frame clones only, minus some. The table shows approximately 210,000 clones, with roughly 66% occurring only once. Treatment reported: oral pan-JAK inhibitor, 5-10 mg twice daily. The sequences come from CD4+ T cells sorted from blood, collected around week 44, from a patient treated with tofacitinib. The source of these receptors is a human donor with alopecia areata.

V is TRBV10-3 and J is TRBJ2-1; TRBD2 might be the D (6 bases). The CDR3 loop spans 13 amino acids. V was cut by 8 bases and J by 5 bases, with 13 bases left in between. CDR1 and CDR2 from the germline V gene are ENHRY and SYGVKD. This CDR3 reads CAIGGKRDNEQFF. DNA for the CDR3: TGTGCCATCGGGGGTAAGCGGGACAATGAGCAGTTCTTC.

This chain links TRBV2 with TRBJ2-3, with D perhaps TRBD1 or TRBD2 (6 bases each). The CDR3 totals 14 residues. Germline-derived CDR1 and CDR2 are SNHLY and FYNNEI. With 6 bases removed from V and 4 bases from J, the gap between germline ends came to 14 bases. CDR3 sequence: CASSVGGPADTQYF. CDR3 sequence (DNA): TGTGCCAGCAGCGTGGGGGGCCCCGCAGATACGCAGTATTTT.

The V call is TRBV29-1, the J call TRBJ2-3; 7 nucleotides agree with TRBD1. Germline CDR1 and CDR2: SQVTM and ANQGSEA. With 7 bases clipped from V and 3 bases from J, the junction kept 4 bases outside the gene matches. The CDR3 has 12 residues. The chain's CDR3 is CSGGQRTDTQYF. CDR3 DNA: TGCAGCGGGGGACAGAGAACAGATACGCAGTATTTT.

The genes are TRBV13 and TRBJ1-1; D remains unclear. The CDR3 loop spans 12 amino acids. Trimming pared 4 bases from V and 9 bases from J, leaving 12 bases between. Germline V gives CDR1 PRHDT, CDR2 FYEKMQ (reference sequence). CDR3: CASSSRPRKAFF. The CDR3, as DNA: TGTGCCAGCAGCTCCCGACCCCGGAAAGCTTTCTTT.

The J gene is TRBJ1-2, the V gene TRBV4-1; D call uncertain. The germline gives CDR1 MGHRA, CDR2 YSYEKL. The V end was cut by 0 bases, the J end by 6 bases, with 20 bases between. The CDR3 totals 17 residues. The CDR3 reads CASSQDKEWRWRNGYTF. The CDR3 coding sequence is TGCGCCAGCAGCCAAGATAAGGAGTGGAGATGGAGGAATGGCTACACCTTC.

The sample holds many counts of this clone. V and J are TRBV4-3 and TRBJ1-1; D remains ambiguous. Germline loops: CDR1 LGHNA, CDR2 YSLEER. CDR3 length equals 13 residues. V dropped 4 bases and J dropped 0 bases, with 6 bases sitting between them. CDR3 nucleotide sequence: TGCGCCAGCAGCCGGAACATGAACACTGAAGCTTTCTTT. Its translation: CASSRNMNTEAFF.

The V call is TRBV7-6, the J call TRBJ1-4, with D unclear. The V end lost 1 base, the J end lost 10 bases, and 13 bases lay between the germline ends. Germline V gene lookup returns CDR1 SGHVS and CDR2 FNYEAQ. The CDR3 consists of 14 residues. The CDR3 DNA sequence: TGTGCCAGCAGCTTAGAGTGGGTTGGAGGAAAACTGTTTTTT. This sequence encodes CASSLEWVGGKLFF. Variable domain in full (rest from reference TRBV7-6 and TRBJ1-4): GAGVSQSPRYKVTKRGQDVALRCDPISGHVSLYWYRQALGQGPEFLTYFNYEAQQDKSGLPNDRFSAERPEGSISTLTIQRTEQRDSAMYRCASSLEWVGGKLFFGSGTQLSVL.

This clone appeared once. The chain is built from TRBV15 and TRBJ2-1; 12 nucleotides agree with TRBD2. This CDR3 region has 17 residues. Trimming cost V 3 bases and J 7 bases; bases outside gene matches: 10. Germline values: CDR1 LNHNV, CDR2 YYDKDF (reference sequence). The CDR3 sequence is CATSSLPSGGARNEQFF. DNA of the CDR3: TGTGCCACCAGCAGCTTGCCTAGCGGGGGGGCACGGAATGAGCAGTTCTTC.

In this sample, this clone turned up a few times. This chain links TRBV14 with TRBJ1-2; D unclear. Trimming shortened V by 2 bases and J by 7 bases, and 11 bases separated the two germline ends. CDR3 size: 13 residues. The germline CDR1 and CDR2 sequences are SGHDN and FVKESK. The CDR3 DNA reads TGTGCCAGCAGCCAATTGTCTCTAAGTGGCTACACCTTC. Its translation: CASSQLSLSGYTF.

The CDR3 reads CASSQEQVGTDTDTQYF. The CDR3 region has the DNA TGTGCCAGCTCTCAAGAACAGGTCGGGACTGACACAGATACGCAGTATTTT. The V gene is TRBV18, the J gene TRBJ2-3, with D tentatively TRBD2 (6 bases). V lost 6 bases and J lost 2, with 21 bases in between. This CDR3 comprises 17 residues. Germline CDR1 KGHSH, CDR2 LQKENI.

As for this clone: This CDR3 is also generated by other DNA sequences in the sample. V and J are TRBV5-1 and TRBJ1-1; D uncertain. The V end was cut by 0 bases, the J end by 5 bases, with 5 bases between. This CDR3 spans 12 amino acids. CDR1 is SGHRS and CDR2 is YFSETQ in the germline V gene. In nucleotides, the CDR3 is TGCGCCAGCAGCTTGGAAGGGACTGAAGCTTTCTTT. It yields the protein CASSLEGTEAFF.

This chain links TRBV29-1 with TRBJ2-4, with D hard to call. V was pared by 3 bases and J by 2 bases, with 11 bases between. This CDR3 is 14 amino acids long. The germline gives CDR1 SQVTM, CDR2 ANQGSEA. The DNA of the CDR3 is TGCAGCGTTGACCCGCTAGGGACCAAAAACATTCAGTACTTC. It is translated as CSVDPLGTKNIQYF.

The V gene is TRBV30, the J gene TRBJ1-3; 9 positions agree with TRBD1. The CDR3 contains 14 residues. Germline lookup yields CDR1 GTSNPN and CDR2 SVGIG (reference sequence). CDR3 amino acids: CVLDTGGTGNTIYF. The CDR3 DNA is TGTGTCCTAGATACAGGGGGCACTGGAAACACCATATATTTT.

The CDR3 here is CASSAGRNQPQHF. DNA of the CDR3: TGCGCCAGCAGTGCCGGACGCAATCAGCCCCAGCATTTT. This chain uses TRBV10-2 with TRBJ1-5, with D uncertain. Germline values: CDR1 WSHSY, CDR2 SAAADI. Trimming took 4 bases from V and 2 from J, leaving 6 bases between them. The CDR3 covers 13 residues.

The chain combines TRBV29-1 with TRBJ2-5; 12 bases fit TRBD1. V was clipped by 7 bases and J by 3 bases; unmatched bases: 6. The CDR3 contains 14 residues. In germline, CDR1 is SQVTM, CDR2 ANQGSEA. The CDR3 reads CSGRDRGQEETQYF. The CDR3 DNA is TGCAGCGGCCGGGACAGGGGGCAGGAAGAGACCCAGTACTTC.

This clone has just a few counts. CDR3 loop: CASGKGGAETQYF. Written as DNA, the CDR3 is TGTGCCAGCGGGAAGGGGGGGGCAGAGACCCAGTACTTC. The V call is TRBV28, the J call TRBJ2-5; perhaps TRBD2 as D (7 bases). V dropped 8 bases and J dropped 4 bases, with 14 bases sitting between them. The CDR3 length is 13 residues. Per the germline V gene, CDR1 is MDHEN and CDR2 is SYDVKM.

This clone showed up just a few times. The rearrangement joins TRBV7-8 to TRBJ2-7; TRBD2 agrees at 12 bases. The CDR3 consists of 17 residues. V was pared by 1 base and J by 2 bases, with 6 bases of the junction left unmatched. Germline V CDR1 and CDR2: SGHVS, FQNEAQ. The CDR3 DNA reads as TGTGCCAGCAGCTTAGTGGCTAGCGGGGGGGCCGCCTACGAGCAGTACTTC. It encodes CASSLVASGGAAYEQYF.

This clone was found once. The identical CDR3 is also encoded by other nucleotide sequences in the sample. The chain recombines TRBV29-1 with TRBJ1-1, with D unresolved. This CDR3 contains 12 residues. Deletions cut 2 bases from V and 1 base from J, with 5 bases between. CDR1 and CDR2 (germline): SQVTM, ANQGSEA. CDR3 protein: CSVEPGNTEAFF. CDR3 nucleotides: TGCAGCGTTGAACCCGGGAACACTGAAGCTTTCTTT.

The chain uses TRBV11-2 and TRBJ2-2; possibly TRBD1 for D (6 bases). The CDR3 is 15 amino acids. V gave up 7 bases and J gave up 7 bases, with 19 bases separating them. In germline, CDR1 is SGHAT, CDR2 FQNNGV. CDR3 sequence (DNA): TGTGCCAGCAACCCCGGGACACAAAAGTACGGGGAGCTGTTTTTT. This codes for CASNPGTQKYGELFF.

This clone was seen a handful of times. The J gene is TRBJ1-1, the V gene TRBV6-1, with unresolved D. Per germline, CDR1 MNHNS and CDR2 SASEGT. This CDR3 region has 12 residues. V was clipped by 11 bases and J by 3 bases, with 13 bases between them. The CDR3 DNA sequence: TGTGCCCTATCCGGGTGGGACACTGAAGCTTTCTTT. Residues: CALSGWDTEAFF.

The V and J genes are TRBV5-1 and TRBJ1-2; TRBD1 might be the D (5 bases). Trimming removed 1 base from V and 6 bases from J, with 10 bases in between. Germline V gives CDR1 SGHRS, CDR2 YFSETQ. The CDR3 is 13 residues long. The CDR3 region is CASSLSRDHGYTF. In DNA, the CDR3 is TGCGCCAGCAGCTTGTCCAGGGATCATGGCTACACCTTC.

This clone occurred a few times. The CDR3 reads CSAEEGYTF. In nucleotides, the CDR3 is TGCAGCGCGGAAGAGGGCTACACCTTC. The chain links TRBV29-1 to TRBJ1-2, with D uncertain. CDR1 is SQVTM, CDR2 ANQGSEA, per germline. The ends were cut back, 7 bases at V and 8 bases at J, with 8 bases in the middle. There are 9 residues in the CDR3.

V is TRBV30 and J is TRBJ1-1; 8 bases are a match to TRBD1. The CDR3 runs 19 residues. With V trimmed by 2 bases and J by 1 base, 18 bases remained unmatched. Germline values: CDR1 GTSNPN, CDR2 SVGIG (reference sequence). The CDR3 coding sequence is TGTGCCTGGAGTAGAAACGGACAGGGCAGATGGACGGGGAACACTGAAGCTTTCTTT. This encodes CAWSRNGQGRWTGNTEAFF. The variable domain in full, completed from reference TRBV30 and TRBJ1-1, reads SQTIHQWPATLVQPVGSPLSLECTVEGTSNPNLYWYRQAAGRGLQLLFYSVGIGQISSEVPQNLSASRPQDRQFILSSKKLLLSDSGFYLCAWSRNGQGRWTGNTEAFFGQGTRLTVV.

The chain employs TRBV10-1 and TRBJ2-7; D gene unclear. The CDR3 runs 13 residues. The V gene's germline CDR1 is WNHNN and CDR2 SYGVQD (reference sequence). V shed 4 bases and J shed 7 bases, with 14 bases lying between them. Here the CDR3 reads CASSGTHLTEQYF. The DNA for the CDR3 is TGCGCCAGCAGTGGCACCCACCTAACTGAGCAGTACTTC.

The genes are TRBV30 and TRBJ2-7, with 10 nucleotides matching TRBD1. Germline CDR1 is GTSNPN and CDR2 is SVGIG (reference sequence). This CDR3 spans 13 amino acids. J was trimmed by 6 bases and V by 3 bases; bases with no gene match: 5. This CDR3 reads CAWRGTGASEQYF. DNA of the CDR3: TGTGCCTGGAGGGGGACAGGGGCGTCCGAGCAGTACTTC. Looking up the rest from reference TRBV30 and TRBJ2-7 gives the full variable domain: SQTIHQWPATLVQPVGSPLSLECTVEGTSNPNLYWYRQAAGRGLQLLFYSVGIGQISSEVPQNLSASRPQDRQFILSSKKLLLSDSGFYLCAWRGTGASEQYFGPGTRLTVT.

The chain recombines TRBV2 with TRBJ2-5, with D tentatively TRBD2 (6 bases). The germline V and J ends were trimmed by 6 bases and 4 bases, with 12 bases remaining between them. The CDR3 is 13 amino acids. From germline, CDR1 is SNHLY and CDR2 FYNNEI. For the CDR3, the DNA is TGTGCCAGCAGGGGAGGATCTGGAGAGACCCAGTACTTC. Translation: CASRGGSGETQYF.

The chain carries TRBV15 and TRBJ2-1; 9 bases match TRBD1. This CDR3 is built from 15 residues. The junction had 4 bases not matched to a gene; V was cut back by 6 bases and J by 1 base. Germline values: CDR1 LNHNV, CDR2 YYDKDF (reference sequence). CDR3 in DNA: TGTGCCACCAGTAACGACAGGGGGTCCTACAATGAGCAGTTCTTC. This sequence encodes CATSNDRGSYNEQFF.

The chain uses TRBV7-2 and TRBJ1-2; D call uncertain. Germline CDR1 is SGHTA and CDR2 is FQGNSA. The ends were cut back, 5 bases at V and 7 bases at J, with 8 bases in the middle. The CDR3 extends over 11 amino acids. This CDR3 reads CASSLSGGYTF. CDR3 coding DNA: TGTGCCAGCAGCCTCTCGGGTGGCTACACCTTC.

This clone was detected only once. The gene calls are TRBV30 and TRBJ2-3; D may correspond to TRBD1 or TRBD2 (5 bases each). CDR1 and CDR2 (germline): GTSNPN, SVGIG (reference sequence). The CDR3 is 15 residues long. V was trimmed by 3 bases and J by 2 bases, leaving 15 bases between them. The CDR3 sequence is CAWRSWDQITDTQYF. The CDR3 nucleotides are TGTGCCTGGAGATCCTGGGACCAAATCACAGATACGCAGTATTTT.

This clone was seen more than once but under ten times. The genes are TRBV29-1 and TRBJ2-7; weak D call: TRBD2 (6 bases). Germline assignment: CDR1 SQVTM and CDR2 ANQGSEA. The CDR3 extends over 14 amino acids. The V end lost 4 bases, the J end lost 3 bases, and 16 bases lay between the germline ends. CDR3: CSVGGAGGVYEQYF. In DNA form, the CDR3 reads TGCAGCGTTGGCGGGGCAGGCGGGGTCTACGAGCAGTACTTC.

The chain carries TRBV30 and TRBJ1-2; D is perhaps TRBD1 (6 bases). Germline V CDR1 and CDR2: GTSNPN, SVGIG (reference sequence). The CDR3 consists of 12 residues. V lost 5 bases to trimming and J lost 5 bases, with 12 bases between them. The chain's CDR3 is CAWYKQGYGYTF. Written as DNA, the CDR3 is TGTGCCTGGTACAAACAGGGATATGGCTACACCTTC. Complete variable domain (other parts from reference TRBV30 and TRBJ1-2): SQTIHQWPATLVQPVGSPLSLECTVEGTSNPNLYWYRQAAGRGLQLLFYSVGIGQISSEVPQNLSASRPQDRQFILSSKKLLLSDSGFYLCAWYKQGYGYTFGSGTRLTVV.

This clone was detected only a few times. The J gene is TRBJ2-4, the V gene TRBV29-1; 7 nucleotides match TRBD1. The CDR3 is made up of 16 amino acids. V gave up 4 bases and J gave up 3 bases; unmatched junction bases: 12. The germline V gene encodes CDR1 SQVTM and CDR2 ANQGSEA. The CDR3 reads CSVGGRQGRDKNIQYF. DNA of the CDR3: TGCAGCGTTGGGGGACGACAGGGAAGGGACAAAAACATTCAGTACTTC.